Following are 8 T cell receptor beta chains from one sample sequenced in a study of neurological immune-mediated disorders. TCRdb reprocessed the 5' RACE reads with MiXCR, giving one entry per CDR3 protein. Of about 50,000 distinct CDR3 sequences listed, about 15% were seen once; the top ten hold about 4.7%. The sample taken for sequencing was PBMCs. Every receptor here comes from a man in his 60s in good health.

V and J are TRBV18 and TRBJ2-1; perhaps TRBD1 as D (5 bases). Germline-derived CDR1 and CDR2 are KGHSH and LQKENI. The CDR3 sequence is 14 residues long. Trimming removed 3 bases at V and 3 bases at J, with 9 bases between. CDR3 amino acids: CASSPLGDYNEQFF. The DNA for the CDR3 is TGTGCCAGCTCACCCCTAGGGGACTACAATGAGCAGTTCTTC.

This clonotype was recorded many times. The chain joins TRBV6-2 or TRBV6-3 to TRBJ1-5; D is unclear. Germline V gene lookup returns CDR1 MNHEY and CDR2 SVGEGT. V lost 7 bases, J lost 5 bases, and 18 bases lay in between. This CDR3 is built from 15 residues. In DNA form, the CDR3 reads TGTGCCAGCACCGTAACTGGCTCGCGGGATCAGCCCCAGCATTTT. Protein: CASTVTGSRDQPQHF.

This clonotype was seen many times. Mismatch with germline at one junction end may stem from a read error. The rearrangement uses TRBV7-7 and TRBJ2-2; 9 bases are shared with TRBD2. CDR3 length equals 13 residues. Looked up from germline, CDR1 is SSHAT and CDR2 is FNYEAQ (reference sequence). The CDR3 DNA reads as TGTGCTAGCAGCCCTAGCGGGAAAGGGGAGCTGTTTTTT. It specifies CASSPSGKGELFF.

This clonotype was found many times. The rearrangement uses TRBV20-1 and TRBJ2-1, with D perhaps TRBD1 or TRBD2 (6 bases each). The V gene lost 5 bases and the J gene lost 4 bases, with 27 bases spanning the gap. Germline assignment: CDR1 DFQATT and CDR2 SNEGSKA (reference sequence). The CDR3 contains 18 residues. CDR3 bases: TGCAGTGCTCCGATCTACTTGGGGGCCGGGACTTATTACAATGAGCAGTTCTTC. Its translation is CSAPIYLGAGTYYNEQFF.

This clonotype was recorded at least ten times. The CDR3 is CASSPWGRHSYNEQFF. The CDR3 nucleotides are TGTGCCAGCTCACCGTGGGGACGGCACTCCTACAATGAGCAGTTCTTC. V is TRBV18 and J is TRBJ2-1; D may be TRBD1 or TRBD2 (5 bases each). Trimming left V 3 bases short and J 0 bases short, with 12 bases between. The CDR3 length is 16 residues. Germline V gene sequence: CDR1 KGHSH, CDR2 LQKENI.

V usage is TRBV5-1 and J usage is TRBJ1-2, with 10 bases fitting TRBD1. Germline assignment: CDR1 SGHRS and CDR2 YFSETQ. V trimming: 4 bases; J trimming: 4 bases; junction bases outside the gene matches: 4. There are 14 residues in the CDR3. The CDR3 coding sequence is TGCGCCAGCAGCGGGACAGGGGAGGGCTATGGCTACACCTTC. Amino acids: CASSGTGEGYGYTF. The variable domain in full, completed from reference TRBV5-1 and TRBJ1-2, reads KAGVTQTPRYLIKTRGQQVTLSCSPISGHRSVSWYQQTPGQGLQFLFEYFSETQRNKGNFPGRFSGRQFSNSRSEMNVSTLELGDSALYLCASSGTGEGYGYTFGSGTRLTVV.

This clonotype has only a few counts. The gene calls are TRBV5-1 and TRBJ1-2; D gene unclear. CDR3 length equals 14 residues. Trimming shortened V by 5 bases and J by 4 bases, and 15 bases separated the two germline ends. CDR1 and CDR2 from the germline V gene are SGHRS and YFSETQ. This CDR3 is CASRFYSTAYGYTF. DNA for the CDR3: TGCGCCAGCAGATTTTACTCAACCGCCTATGGCTACACCTTC.

This chain links TRBV5-5 with TRBJ1-5, with D maybe TRBD1 (6 bases). CDR3 length: 15 residues. CDR1 and CDR2 (germline): SGHKS, YYEKEE (reference sequence). Trimming cost V 4 bases and J 3 bases, with 14 bases left between them. CDR3 sequence: CASSPSTGFNQPQHF. Written as DNA, the CDR3 is TGTGCCAGCAGCCCCTCTACAGGGTTCAATCAGCCCCAGCATTTT.